The next 32 T cell receptor beta chains were all read from a single sample in a study of CD8 T cells in Susac syndrome (dated by TCRdb to between 2017 and 2020). The library came from the immunoSEQ multiplex PCR assay. RNA was extracted using the RNeasy kit, and about 0.45 to 1 ug of the RNA was reverse transcribed with random hexamers. TCRdb took the public reads, trimmed them with fastp at Q25, ran MiXCR for clone calling and kept in-frame beta chains. Records with the same CDR3 protein are collapsed into one entry carrying the most frequent genes and DNA. The sample table contains 150,000 to 200,000 distinct CDR3 sequences; only one count was recorded for over 85% of them. The ten top clones hold approximately 0.14% of the sample. Sequencing input: CD4+ T cells from PBMCs. These receptor sequences come from a human donor in good health.

The chain recombines TRBV5-1 with TRBJ1-3; perhaps TRBD1 as D (5 bases). The CDR3 sequence is 15 residues long. Germline assignment: CDR1 SGHRS and CDR2 YFSETQ. Trimming cost V 0 bases and J 8 bases, with 15 bases left between them. CDR3 sequence (DNA): TGCGCCAGCAGCTTGGATGGCCCCCCGGGGGACACCATATATTTT. This gives the protein CASSLDGPPGDTIYF.

This clonotype was detected only once. This chain joins TRBV13 and TRBJ2-3; no definite D call. CDR3 length: 13 residues. The V gene's germline CDR1 is PRHDT and CDR2 FYEKMQ (reference sequence). The ends were cut back, 4 bases at V and 6 bases at J, with 11 bases in the middle. The CDR3 nucleotides are TGTGCCAGCAGCTACCAGAAAGGGGATACGCAGTATTTT. Its translation: CASSYQKGDTQYF.

The V gene is TRBV9, the J gene TRBJ2-2; no definite D call. Germline V gene data show CDR1 as SGDLS and CDR2 as YYNGEE. The V gene lost 2 bases and the J gene lost 5 bases, with 4 bases spanning the gap. This CDR3 has 12 amino acids. The CDR3 sequence: CASSVSTGELFF. The CDR3 nucleotides read TGTGCCAGCAGCGTCTCTACCGGGGAGCTGTTTTTT.

The CDR3, as DNA: TGCAGCGGCGGGAACCTAGCGGGGGGGATTTACGAGCAGTACTTC. It is translated as CSGGNLAGGIYEQYF. The V gene is TRBV29-1, the J gene TRBJ2-7; 12 bases map to TRBD2. The CDR3 covers 15 residues. The junction had 11 bases not matched to a gene; V was cut back by 7 bases and J by 4 bases. Germline CDR1 and CDR2: SQVTM and ANQGSEA.

This clonotype was seen once. The chain recombines TRBV6-1 with TRBJ2-1; TRBD1 or TRBD2 may be the D gene (5 bases each). Trimming stripped 5 bases from V and 0 bases from J, with 14 bases between. This CDR3 contains 16 residues. Germline CDR1 is MNHNS and CDR2 is SASEGT. The CDR3 sequence: CASSLTGASSYNEQFF. As DNA, the CDR3 is TGTGCCAGCAGTCTCACCGGGGCTAGCTCCTACAATGAGCAGTTCTTC.

The chain links TRBV3-1 to TRBJ2-2, with 15 bases aligning to TRBD2. The CDR3 sequence is 17 residues long. With V trimmed by 4 bases and J by 4 bases, 4 bases remained unmatched. Looked up from germline, CDR1 is LGHDT and CDR2 is YNNKEL (reference sequence). This CDR3 is CASSRTSGGAGTGELFF. The DNA for the CDR3 is TGTGCCAGCAGCCGGACTAGCGGGGGGGCCGGCACCGGGGAGCTGTTTTTT.

The rearrangement links TRBV2 to TRBJ1-4; 7 nucleotides align to TRBD1. The CDR3 totals 14 residues. The germline gives CDR1 SNHLY, CDR2 FYNNEI. The ends lost 6 bases at V and 12 bases at J; junction bases unmatched: 13. The CDR3 region is CASRGGDRVGELFF. Written as DNA, the CDR3 is TGTGCCAGCAGAGGGGGCGACAGGGTCGGGGAACTGTTTTTT.

V usage is TRBV2 and J usage is TRBJ2-6, with 12 bases aligning to TRBD1. The CDR3 totals 16 residues. The J segment lost 1 base and the V segment lost 6 bases, leaving 1 base of the junction unmatched. The germline gives CDR1 SNHLY, CDR2 FYNNEI. In DNA form, the CDR3 reads TGTGCCAGCAGGGGACAGGGGGCGTCTGGGGCCAACGTCCTGACTTTC. Amino acid sequence: CASRGQGASGANVLTF.

V gene TRBV4-1 combines with J gene TRBJ1-2; D remains unclear. Deletions cut 2 bases from V and 0 bases from J, with 16 bases between. Germline CDR1 reads MGHRA; CDR2 reads YSYEKL. The CDR3 covers 17 residues. CDR3: CASSQPTRRRANYGYTF. The CDR3, as DNA: TGCGCCAGCAGCCAACCCACCCGACGGAGAGCTAACTATGGCTACACCTTC.

The gene calls are TRBV20-1 and TRBJ1-1; 8 nucleotides agree with TRBD1. The CDR3 is made up of 14 amino acids. The J segment lost 4 bases and the V segment lost 4 bases, leaving 8 bases of the junction unmatched. The germline gives CDR1 DFQATT, CDR2 SNEGSKA (reference sequence). CDR3 amino acids: CSATDDRGGTEAFF. In DNA, the CDR3 is TGCAGTGCTACAGACGACAGGGGAGGCACTGAAGCTTTCTTT.

The chain uses TRBV19 and TRBJ1-2, with D unresolved. Per the germline V gene, CDR1 is LNHDA and CDR2 is SQIVND (reference sequence). Trimming shortened V by 3 bases and J by 3 bases, and 11 bases separated the two germline ends. There are 14 residues in the CDR3. The CDR3 nucleotides are TGTGCCAGTAGTATGGGAGGATCCTACTATGGCTACACCTTC. Translated: CASSMGGSYYGYTF.

The V call is TRBV2, the J call TRBJ1-3, with 9 bases aligning to TRBD1. V was pared by 7 bases and J by 3 bases, with 7 bases of the junction left unmatched. The germline V gene encodes CDR1 SNHLY and CDR2 FYNNEI. The CDR3 is 15 residues long. The CDR3 loop reads CASNRDRVGGNTIYF. CDR3 bases: TGTGCCAGCAATCGGGACAGGGTGGGTGGAAACACCATATATTTT.

The V call is TRBV4-2, the J call TRBJ2-2, with D perhaps TRBD1 (5 bases). Germline assignment: CDR1 LGHNA and CDR2 YNFKEQ. This CDR3 is 13 amino acids long. The V gene lost 8 bases and the J gene lost 3 bases, with 10 bases spanning the gap. The CDR3 spells CASQKQDTGELFF. Written as DNA, the CDR3 is TGTGCCAGCCAGAAACAGGACACCGGGGAGCTGTTTTTT.

CDR3 nucleotide sequence: TGCAGCGCCAGAGGTGGAGGGTCCTCCCCTGAAGCTTTCTTT. Amino acids: CSARGGGSSPEAFF. The genes are TRBV29-1 and TRBJ1-1; no firm D call. CDR1 is SQVTM and CDR2 is ANQGSEA in the germline V gene. This CDR3 comprises 14 residues. V was pared by 7 bases and J by 6 bases, with 21 bases between.

This chain links TRBV7-2 with TRBJ2-7; 9 bases map to TRBD1. Germline V CDR1 and CDR2: SGHTA, FQGNSA. V lost 1 base, J lost 4 bases, and 5 bases stayed unmatched. This CDR3 contains 15 residues. The CDR3 DNA reads TGTGCCAGCAGCTTAGAACAGGGGGCAACTTACGAGCAGTACTTC. Translated, it gives CASSLEQGATYEQYF.

The chain employs TRBV14 and TRBJ1-2; no firm D call. Per germline, CDR1 SGHDN and CDR2 FVKESK. Trimming stripped 1 base from V and 2 bases from J, with 5 bases between. The CDR3 is 13 residues long. For the CDR3, the DNA is TGTGCCAGCAGCCAAGGGGCGAACTATGGCTACACCTTC. This encodes CASSQGANYGYTF.

J is TRBJ2-2 and V is TRBV20-1, with D perhaps TRBD2 (6 bases). The CDR3 runs 15 residues. Trimming took 3 bases from V and 5 from J, leaving 16 bases between them. Germline values: CDR1 DFQATT, CDR2 SNEGSKA (reference sequence). The chain's CDR3 is CSASGARGKTGELFF. The CDR3 DNA is TGCAGTGCTAGCGGGGCCCGGGGGAAAACCGGGGAGCTGTTTTTT.

This clonotype was recorded only once. This chain uses TRBV5-6 with TRBJ1-3; no clear D. Germline CDR1 and CDR2: SGHDT and YYEEEE. V was clipped by 0 bases and J by 0 bases, with 10 bases between them. The CDR3 is 16 amino acids. The CDR3 DNA follows: TGTGCCAGCAGCTTGGGCGGGCAACACTCTGGAAACACCATATATTTT. It translates to CASSLGGQHSGNTIYF.

This chain links TRBV11-2 with TRBJ2-3, with D perhaps given as TRBD1 or TRBD2 (5 bases each). The CDR3 length is 14 residues. CDR1 and CDR2 (germline): SGHAT, FQNNGV. With 0 bases removed from V and 5 bases from J, the gap between germline ends came to 9 bases. The CDR3 DNA reads TGTGCCAGCAGCTTAGATCGTGGGGGAGATACGCAGTATTTT. Amino acid sequence: CASSLDRGGDTQYF.

This chain links TRBV3-1 with TRBJ2-2; D might be TRBD2 (5 bases). V was pared by 1 base and J by 3 bases, with 9 bases between. The CDR3 is 15 residues long. CDR1 LGHDT and CDR2 YNNKEL come from the germline V gene (reference sequence). The CDR3 coding sequence is TGTGCCAGCAGCCAAGTCCCCGGGGACACCGGGGAGCTGTTTTTT. Its protein is CASSQVPGDTGELFF.

The chain is built from TRBV20-1 and TRBJ2-4; 9 nucleotides line up with TRBD1. V shed 5 bases, J shed 7 bases, and the junction held 6 bases outside the gene matches. From germline, CDR1 is DFQATT and CDR2 SNEGSKA (reference sequence). This CDR3 is 13 amino acids long. CDR3 in amino acids: CSAEDRGNNIQYF. CDR3 DNA sequence: TGCAGTGCTGAGGACAGGGGAAACAACATTCAGTACTTC.

V usage is TRBV20-1 and J usage is TRBJ1-1; D is uncertain. V lost 6 bases and J 6 bases, leaving 17 bases between the germline ends. Germline assignment: CDR1 DFQATT and CDR2 SNEGSKA (reference sequence). The length of the CDR3 is 13 residues. CDR3 nucleotides: TGCAGTGCCGGTGGTTTGGGGTTGGCTGAAGCTTTCTTT. Its protein is CSAGGLGLAEAFF.

This clonotype was seen a single time. This sequence joins TRBV12-3 or TRBV12-4 and TRBJ2-2; tentative D call: TRBD2 (5 bases). CDR3 length: 12 residues. Deletions cut 11 bases from V and 7 bases from J, with 14 bases between. CDR3 region: CAYGEGIGELFF. The DNA of the CDR3 is TGTGCCTACGGAGAGGGAATCGGGGAGCTGTTTTTT.

This sequence joins TRBV5-6 and TRBJ2-3; D may correspond to TRBD1 or TRBD2 (5 bases each). CDR1 is SGHDT, CDR2 YYEEEE, per germline. Trimming cost V 0 bases and J 2 bases, with 10 bases left between them. The CDR3 sequence is 15 residues long. The DNA for the CDR3 is TGTGCCAGCAGCTTGGCAGGGACCGTCACAGATACGCAGTATTTT. Translated, it gives CASSLAGTVTDTQYF.

This chain's CDR3 is CASWQTAGNTIYF. CDR3 DNA: TGTGCCAGCTGGCAGACCGCTGGAAACACCATATATTTT. This chain uses TRBV6-5 with TRBJ1-3; D uncertain. CDR3 length: 13 amino acids. Germline-derived CDR1 and CDR2 are MNHEY and SVGAGI. V lost 8 bases and J 2 bases, leaving 10 bases between the germline ends.

The chain has TRBV6-2 or TRBV6-3 and TRBJ2-1, with TRBD1 matching over 11 bases. V lost 6 bases to trimming and J lost 3 bases; unmatched junction nucleotides: 10. Germline V gene data show CDR1 as MNHEY and CDR2 as SVGEGT. The CDR3 runs 17 residues. DNA for the CDR3: TGTGCCAGCAGCTCCCCTCCCGGGACAGGGGGCTACAATGAGCAGTTCTTC. It yields the protein CASSSPPGTGGYNEQFF.

The rearrangement uses TRBV9 and TRBJ2-1; D is undetermined. This CDR3 is built from 15 residues. CDR1 and CDR2 from the germline V gene are SGDLS and YYNGEE. V lost 1 base and J lost 11, with 19 bases in between. The CDR3 bases are TGTGCCAGCAGCGTATCGGAAAGCAACGGCCCCCAGCAGTTCTTC. Translated: CASSVSESNGPQQFF. Together with reference TRBV9 and TRBJ2-1, the CDR3 gives the full variable domain: DSGVTQTPKHLITATGQRVTLRCSPRSGDLSVYWYQQSLDQGLQFLIQYYNGEERAKGNILERFSAQQFPDLHSELNLSSLELGDSALYFCASSVSESNGPQQFFGPGTRLTVL.

The chain uses TRBV6-4 and TRBJ1-6; D call uncertain. Germline values: CDR1 MRHNA, CDR2 SNTAGT. Between the trimmed V and J ends, which lost 4 bases and 7 bases, there was a span of 8 bases. The length of the CDR3 is 13 residues. Here the CDR3 DNA reads TGTGCCAGCAGTGTCGAGATCAATTCACCCCTCCACTTT. Translated, it gives CASSVEINSPLHF.

The V call is TRBV7-3, the J call TRBJ1-1; 7 bases are a match to TRBD1. V shed 5 bases and J 0 bases; nucleotides not matched to a gene: 6. The germline V gene encodes CDR1 SGHTA and CDR2 FQGTGA. The CDR3 extends over 15 amino acids. For the CDR3, the DNA is TGTGCCAGCAGCCCCCAGACAGGGTTGAACACTGAAGCTTTCTTT. It yields the protein CASSPQTGLNTEAFF.

The rearrangement joins TRBV19 to TRBJ2-1, with D possibly being TRBD2 (6 bases). The V gene lost 2 bases and the J gene lost 2 bases, with 10 bases spanning the gap. This CDR3 is built from 15 residues. Germline lookup yields CDR1 LNHDA and CDR2 SQIVND (reference sequence). The CDR3 nucleotides read TGTGCCAGTAGTATACTAGCGACAACCTACAATGAGCAGTTCTTC. Translating it yields CASSILATTYNEQFF.

V usage is TRBV10-3 and J usage is TRBJ1-2; D is perhaps TRBD1 (6 bases). Germline values: CDR1 ENHRY, CDR2 SYGVKD. V was cut by 7 bases and J by 3 bases, with 15 bases left in between. The CDR3 sequence is 14 residues long. The CDR3 reads CAITSQGSYYGYTF. The CDR3 region has the DNA TGTGCCATCACGTCACAGGGTAGTTACTATGGCTACACCTTC.

The chain uses TRBV5-4 and TRBJ2-2; maybe TRBD2 (5 bases). CDR3 size: 13 residues. V was pared by 2 bases and J by 5 bases, with 7 bases between. Looked up from germline, CDR1 is SGHNT and CDR2 is YYREEE (reference sequence). DNA of the CDR3: TGTGCCAGCAGCTTTGGGGAGACCGGGGAGCTGTTTTTT. Translated: CASSFGETGELFF. The variable domain in full, with the rest retrieved from reference TRBV5-4 and TRBJ2-2, is ETGVTQSPTHLIKTRGQQVTLRCSSQSGHNTVSWYQQALGQGPQFIFQYYREEENGRGNFPPRFSGLQFPNYSSELNVNALELDDSALYLCASSFGETGELFFGEGSRLTVL.